The rows below give T cell receptor beta chains drawn from one sample of a study of blood T cell repertoires in COVID-19. This table comes from immunoSEQ multiplex PCR, and its TCRdb copy is limited to in-frame clones, with some not included. The data contain approximately 390,000 clones, 88% of them singletons. Sequencing was done on a sample of PBMCs or T cells enriched from blood (not recorded which). The receptor source for this set is a woman aged 40-49 years with acute COVID-19. The CDR3 runs from the conserved cysteine through the conserved F or W. The D gene is left open where the match is weak. Part of the rows lack a size; the others show once, few, many or a class for expanded clones.

NA,TRBV19,13,TRBJ1-2,few,CASSIGSHYGYTF,TGTGCCAGTAGTATTGGGAGTCACTATGGCTACACCTTC
TRBD1,TRBV15,12,TRBJ2-7,NA,CATSRTGNEQYF,TGTGCCACCAGCAGGACAGGGAACGAGCAGTACTTC
NA,TRBV3-1/TRBV3-2,16,TRBJ1-5,NA,CASSQGGRSSNQPQHF,TGTGCCAGCAGCCAAGGGGGCCGAAGTAGCAATCAGCCCCAGCATTTT
TRBD1,TRBV6-5,14,TRBJ2-7,NA,CASSYLGQGAEQYF,TGTGCCAGCAGTTACTTGGGACAGGGGGCGGAGCAGTACTTC
TRBD1,TRBV6-6,13,TRBJ2-1,NA,CASRQTGSNEQFF,TGTGCCAGCAGACAGACAGGGAGTAATGAGCAGTTCTTC
TRBD2,TRBV6-2/TRBV6-3,15,TRBJ2-1,NA,CASSSLAGTYNEQFF,TGTGCCAGCAGTTCCCTAGCGGGGACCTACAATGAGCAGTTCTTC
NA,TRBV5-1,16,TRBJ1-3,NA,CASSLDPGLSGNTIYF,TGCGCCAGCAGCTTGGATCCAGGGCTCTCTGGAAACACCATATATTTT
NA,TRBV19,15,TRBJ2-3,NA,CASSIIRGSTDTQYF,TGTGCCAGTAGTATTATTAGGGGCAGCACAGATACGCAGTATTTT
TRBD1,TRBV5-3,15,TRBJ1-6,NA,CARRNDRARHSPLHF,TGTGCCAGAAGAAATGACAGGGCCCGTCATTCACCCCTCCACTTT
NA,TRBV5-4,14,TRBJ1-1,NA,CASSPWRMDTEAFF,TGTGCCAGCAGCCCATGGCGGATGGACACTGAAGCTTTCTTT
NA,TRBV11-2,13,TRBJ2-2,NA,CASSRTTTGELFF,TGTGCCAGCAGCAGGACTACCACCGGGGAGCTGTTTTTT
TRBD1,TRBV18,13,TRBJ2-7,few,CASSPSGGGEQYF,TGTGCCAGCTCACCATCAGGGGGCGGCGAGCAGTACTTC
NA,TRBV2,14,TRBJ2-7,once,CASLSGMTLSEQYF,TGTGCCAGCTTGTCGGGGATGACCCTCTCCGAGCAGTACTTC
NA,TRBV24-1,18,TRBJ2-1,NA,CATSEGGRASQGRHEQFF,TGTGCCACCAGTGAGGGAGGCCGGGCATCACAGGGGAGGCATGAGCAGTTCTTC
TRBD1,TRBV4-2,15,TRBJ1-5,NA,CASSQDRSGDQPQHF,TGTGCCAGCAGCCAGGACAGGTCGGGGGATCAGCCCCAGCATTTT
NA,TRBV2,16,TRBJ1-5,once,CASSEEDIEGNQPQHF,TGTGCCAGCAGTGAGGAAGATATTGAGGGAAATCAGCCCCAGCATTTT
NA,TRBV27,11,TRBJ1-1,NA,CASSGGNEAFF,TGTGCCAGCAGTGGCGGAAATGAAGCTTTCTTT
TRBD1,TRBV19,15,TRBJ2-2,NA,CASRKDRVNTGELFF,TGTGCCAGTAGAAAGGACAGGGTGAACACCGGGGAGCTGTTTTTT